What follows is one T cell receptor (beta chain) and its context. The antigen remains unidentified. The CDR3 spans 13 residues. CDR1 is SGHTA, CDR2 FQGNSA, per germline. Trimming took off 0 bases at V and 3 bases at J, with 5 bases between the two ends. Overall study findings and caveats: Tumor memory CD4+ T cell TCR gene usage was found to cluster with blood and lymph node memory CD4+ cells and with lymph node naive CD4+ cells. Tumor-infiltrating Treg TCR alpha and beta sequences overlapped most with tumor naive CD4+ T cells, then blood naive. The larger-cohort validation was restricted to a single TCR beta V-J rearrangement rather than whole repertoires.

Cells sorted as Tregs were CD4+, CD25+ and CD127-/low. Semi-nested PCR with Nested Universal Primer A followed constant-region reverse priming of full-length variable regions. TCRdb analysed the 5' RACE reads with MiXCR anew, one entry per CDR3 protein. The top ten hold around 3.2% of the sample, which has approximately 50,000 distinct CDR3 sequences, roughly 20% seen once. The receptor was isolated from a female donor with breast cancer. The chain combines TRBV7-2 with TRBJ1-2; perhaps TRBD1 as D (5 bases). The source material was tumor-infiltrating Tregs sorted from the breast tumor. The chain's CDR3 is CASSLAGDYGYTF. Here the CDR3 DNA reads TGTGCCAGCAGCTTAGCAGGGGACTATGGCTACACCTTC.